This is a list of T cell receptor beta chains from one sample in a study of T cell repertoires in cytomegalovirus infection. TCRdb used MiXCR to reprocess the reads, holding one entry per CDR3 protein. The table shows almost 90,000 distinct CDR3 sequences, with approximately 30% occurring only once. These receptors have no identified antigens. The sequenced sample was CD8+ T cells from cultured PBMCs, obtained from culture after CMV antigen stimulation. The receptors were sampled from a human donor in good health (CMV status not recorded). Some clones in this sample may be carry-over from other donors' samples. The CDR3 runs from the conserved cysteine through the conserved F or W. Each record gives: clone size, CDR3 length, J gene, D gene, V gene, CDR3 protein, CDR3 DNA. A D gene is named only where the DNA matches it firmly. Some rows have no size entry. The others give once, few or many, or a class for an expanded clone.

clone_size: -
cdr3_length: 19
j_call: TRBJ2-3
d_call: TRBD2
v_call: TRBV15
cdr3_aa: CATSTRRGTASGGTDTQYF
cdr3_nt: TGTGCCACCAGCACCAGAAGGGGAACCGCTAGCGGGGGAACAGATACGCAGTATTTT

clone_size: many
cdr3_length: 16
j_call: TRBJ2-5
d_call: -
v_call: TRBV28
cdr3_aa: CASSLPDWVNQETQYF
cdr3_nt: TGTGCCAGCAGCCTCCCAGACTGGGTAAACCAAGAGACCCAGTACTTC

clone_size: few
cdr3_length: 17
j_call: TRBJ1-5
d_call: -
v_call: TRBV7-8
cdr3_aa: CASSKDRTLVPDQPQHF
cdr3_nt: TGTGCCAGCAGCAAAGACAGGACCTTGGTCCCTGATCAGCCCCAGCATTTT

clone_size: -
cdr3_length: 17
j_call: TRBJ2-3
d_call: -
v_call: TRBV5-1
cdr3_aa: CASSLEDFRQGTDTQYF
cdr3_nt: TGCGCCAGCAGCTTGGAGGATTTTCGCCAGGGCACAGATACGCAGTATTTT

clone_size: -
cdr3_length: 14
j_call: TRBJ2-7
d_call: -
v_call: TRBV5-1
cdr3_aa: CASSTAGGMYEQYF
cdr3_nt: TGCGCCAGCAGCACGGCAGGAGGAATGTACGAGCAGTACTTC

clone_size: few
cdr3_length: 15
j_call: TRBJ2-5
d_call: -
v_call: TRBV6-5
cdr3_aa: CASSYSQSSAETQYF
cdr3_nt: TGTGCCAGCAGTTACTCTCAGTCCTCCGCGGAGACCCAGTACTTC

clone_size: few
cdr3_length: 16
j_call: TRBJ2-5
d_call: -
v_call: TRBV5-5
cdr3_aa: CASSLSYWNGQETQYF
cdr3_nt: TGTGCCAGCAGCTTGTCTTACTGGAACGGACAAGAGACCCAGTACTTC

clone_size: -
cdr3_length: 12
j_call: TRBJ2-7
d_call: -
v_call: TRBV6-1
cdr3_aa: CASSEISYEQYF
cdr3_nt: TGTGCCAGCAGCGAGATCTCCTACGAGCAGTACTTC

clone_size: few
cdr3_length: 17
j_call: TRBJ2-1
d_call: TRBD2
v_call: TRBV28
cdr3_aa: CASSSLPLAGYRNEQFF
cdr3_nt: TGTGCCAGCAGTTCCCTGCCTCTAGCGGGGTACCGGAATGAGCAGTTCTTC

clone_size: many
cdr3_length: 15
j_call: TRBJ2-1
d_call: TRBD1
v_call: TRBV7-2
cdr3_aa: CASSVTGETYNEQFF
cdr3_nt: TGTGCCAGCAGCGTGACAGGGGAAACCTACAATGAGCAGTTCTTC

clone_size: many
cdr3_length: 17
j_call: TRBJ1-1
d_call: -
v_call: TRBV20-1
cdr3_aa: CSARDSGLSNMNTEAFF
cdr3_nt: TGCAGTGCTAGAGATTCGGGCCTAAGTAACATGAACACTGAAGCTTTCTTT

clone_size: -
cdr3_length: 16
j_call: TRBJ2-1
d_call: -
v_call: TRBV28
cdr3_aa: CASSLQGLANYNEQFF
cdr3_nt: TGTGCCAGCAGTTTGCAGGGACTGGCGAATTACAATGAGCAGTTCTTC

clone_size: few
cdr3_length: 15
j_call: TRBJ1-2
d_call: -
v_call: TRBV27
cdr3_aa: CASSPTGMGNYGYTF
cdr3_nt: TGTGCCAGCAGTCCTACAGGGATGGGTAACTATGGCTACACCTTC

clone_size: -
cdr3_length: 14
j_call: TRBJ1-4
d_call: -
v_call: TRBV12-3/TRBV12-4
cdr3_aa: CASTPGQPNEKLFF
cdr3_nt: TGTGCCAGCACCCCGGGGCAGCCTAATGAAAAACTGTTTTTT

clone_size: -
cdr3_length: 17
j_call: TRBJ1-5
d_call: TRBD1
v_call: TRBV2
cdr3_aa: CASSDLDRRYSNQPQHF
cdr3_nt: TGTGCCAGCAGTGATCTGGACAGGAGGTATAGCAATCAGCCCCAGCATTTT

clone_size: few
cdr3_length: 15
j_call: TRBJ1-1
d_call: TRBD1
v_call: TRBV4-1
cdr3_aa: CASSHSQGGSTEAFF
cdr3_nt: TGCGCCAGCAGCCATTCACAGGGGGGAAGCACTGAAGCTTTCTTT

clone_size: many
cdr3_length: 15
j_call: TRBJ1-6
d_call: TRBD1
v_call: TRBV20-1
cdr3_aa: CSATPEDRGNSPLHF
cdr3_nt: TGCAGTGCCACGCCGGAGGACAGGGGTAATTCACCCCTCCACTTT

clone_size: -
cdr3_length: 14
j_call: TRBJ2-1
d_call: -
v_call: TRBV19
cdr3_aa: CASSFGGQYNEQFF
cdr3_nt: TGTGCCAGTAGTTTTGGGGGACAATACAATGAGCAGTTCTTC

clone_size: few
cdr3_length: 15
j_call: TRBJ1-1
d_call: -
v_call: TRBV19
cdr3_aa: CASSIGAGMNTEAFF
cdr3_nt: TGTGCCAGTAGTATCGGCGCAGGCATGAACACTGAAGCTTTCTTT

clone_size: -
cdr3_length: 13
j_call: TRBJ1-1
d_call: -
v_call: TRBV7-9
cdr3_aa: CASSHGVNTEAFF
cdr3_nt: TGTGCCAGCAGCCACGGAGTTAACACTGAAGCTTTCTTT

clone_size: -
cdr3_length: 16
j_call: TRBJ2-1
d_call: -
v_call: TRBV24-1
cdr3_aa: CATSDPAQGPYNEQFF
cdr3_nt: TGTGCCACCAGTGACCCCGCCCAGGGTCCCTACAATGAGCAGTTCTTC

clone_size: few
cdr3_length: 14
j_call: TRBJ2-3
d_call: TRBD1
v_call: TRBV20-1
cdr3_aa: CSASGTVDTDTQYF
cdr3_nt: TGCAGTGCTTCCGGGACAGTAGACACAGATACGCAGTATTTT

clone_size: few
cdr3_length: 13
j_call: TRBJ1-1
d_call: -
v_call: TRBV19
cdr3_aa: CASKVGDASEAFF
cdr3_nt: TGTGCCAGTAAGGTAGGGGATGCCTCTGAAGCTTTCTTT

clone_size: many
cdr3_length: 14
j_call: TRBJ2-1
d_call: -
v_call: TRBV20-1
cdr3_aa: CSARDIFSYNEQFF
cdr3_nt: TGCAGTGCTAGGGATATTTTCTCCTACAATGAGCAGTTCTTC

clone_size: many
cdr3_length: 13
j_call: TRBJ2-7
d_call: -
v_call: TRBV7-9
cdr3_aa: CASSLDAPDEQYF
cdr3_nt: TGTGCCAGCAGCTTAGACGCCCCCGACGAGCAGTACTTC

clone_size: -
cdr3_length: 16
j_call: TRBJ2-1
d_call: TRBD2
v_call: TRBV27
cdr3_aa: CASSLYAAGGYNEQFF
cdr3_nt: TGTGCCAGCAGTTTATATGCAGCGGGGGGATACAATGAGCAGTTCTTC

clone_size: few
cdr3_length: 16
j_call: TRBJ1-5
d_call: -
v_call: TRBV6-2/TRBV6-3
cdr3_aa: CASSYSIVVGNQPQHF
cdr3_nt: TGTGCCAGCAGTTACTCGATCGTAGTTGGCAATCAGCCCCAGCATTTT

clone_size: -
cdr3_length: 11
j_call: TRBJ1-1
d_call: -
v_call: TRBV27
cdr3_aa: CASGQGTGAFF
cdr3_nt: TGTGCCAGCGGCCAGGGAACAGGAGCTTTCTTT

clone_size: -
cdr3_length: 14
j_call: TRBJ2-7
d_call: TRBD1
v_call: TRBV27
cdr3_aa: CASSWGTGPYEQYF
cdr3_nt: TGTGCCAGCAGTTGGGGGACAGGGCCCTACGAGCAGTACTTC

clone_size: many
cdr3_length: 16
j_call: TRBJ1-4
d_call: TRBD1
v_call: TRBV6-1
cdr3_aa: CASTPGQGKMDEKLFF
cdr3_nt: TGTGCCAGCACCCCTGGACAGGGGAAGATGGATGAAAAACTGTTTTTT

clone_size: -
cdr3_length: 10
j_call: TRBJ1-2
d_call: -
v_call: TRBV19
cdr3_aa: CASGEWGYTF
cdr3_nt: TGTGCCAGTGGTGAATGGGGCTACACCTTC

clone_size: many
cdr3_length: 16
j_call: TRBJ2-5
d_call: TRBD1
v_call: TRBV7-8
cdr3_aa: CASSLAGTGDQETQYF
cdr3_nt: TGTGCCAGCAGCTTGGCCGGGACAGGGGACCAAGAGACCCAGTACTTC

clone_size: many
cdr3_length: 14
j_call: TRBJ2-1
d_call: -
v_call: TRBV12-3/TRBV12-4
cdr3_aa: CASSPFGGPNEQFF
cdr3_nt: TGTGCCAGCAGCCCCTTCGGGGGCCCCAATGAGCAGTTCTTC

clone_size: -
cdr3_length: 16
j_call: TRBJ2-3
d_call: TRBD2
v_call: TRBV9
cdr3_aa: CASSFQAGGPTDTQYF
cdr3_nt: TGTGCCAGCAGCTTCCAAGCGGGGGGGCCTACAGATACGCAGTATTTT

clone_size: -
cdr3_length: 13
j_call: TRBJ1-1
d_call: -
v_call: TRBV27
cdr3_aa: CASSLDQSRQAFF
cdr3_nt: TGTGCCAGCAGTTTAGATCAGTCACGACAAGCTTTCTTT

clone_size: -
cdr3_length: 12
j_call: TRBJ2-3
d_call: -
v_call: TRBV7-6
cdr3_aa: CASSSGSDTQYF
cdr3_nt: TGTGCCAGCAGTTCAGGGTCTGATACGCAGTATTTT

clone_size: once
cdr3_length: 13
j_call: TRBJ1-2
d_call: TRBD1
v_call: TRBV11-2
cdr3_aa: CASSRQGADGYTF
cdr3_nt: TGTGCCAGCAGCCGACAGGGGGCGGATGGCTACACCTTC

clone_size: many
cdr3_length: 14
j_call: TRBJ1-5
d_call: -
v_call: TRBV28
cdr3_aa: CASSLTGSNQPQHF
cdr3_nt: TGTGCCAGCAGTTTAACAGGTAGCAATCAGCCCCAGCATTTT

clone_size: few
cdr3_length: 17
j_call: TRBJ1-2
d_call: -
v_call: TRBV7-6
cdr3_aa: CASSPEVGLASLDGYTF
cdr3_nt: TGTGCCAGCAGCCCGGAAGTTGGACTCGCTTCGTTGGATGGCTACACCTTC

clone_size: -
cdr3_length: 16
j_call: TRBJ2-6
d_call: -
v_call: TRBV4-1
cdr3_aa: CASSQDDNSGANVLTF
cdr3_nt: TGCGCCAGCAGCCAAGATGACAACTCTGGGGCCAACGTCCTGACTTTC

clone_size: few
cdr3_length: 12
j_call: TRBJ2-7
d_call: TRBD2
v_call: TRBV25-1
cdr3_aa: CASSHSVGGEYF
cdr3_nt: TGTGCCAGCAGCCATTCAGTGGGAGGGGAGTACTTC

clone_size: -
cdr3_length: 14
j_call: TRBJ1-3
d_call: -
v_call: TRBV20-1
cdr3_aa: CSAHKTDSGNTIYF
cdr3_nt: TGCAGTGCCCATAAGACAGACTCTGGAAACACCATATATTTT

clone_size: -
cdr3_length: 14
j_call: TRBJ2-1
d_call: -
v_call: TRBV6-5
cdr3_aa: CASSYSNQGDEQFF
cdr3_nt: TGTGCCAGCAGTTACTCGAACCAGGGTGATGAGCAGTTCTTC

clone_size: -
cdr3_length: 13
j_call: TRBJ2-3
d_call: TRBD2
v_call: TRBV7-9
cdr3_aa: CASSGTSGGAKYF
cdr3_nt: TGTGCCAGCAGCGGGACTAGCGGGGGGGCCAAGTATTTT

clone_size: few
cdr3_length: 14
j_call: TRBJ2-5
d_call: -
v_call: TRBV7-2
cdr3_aa: CASSYPGGRETQYF
cdr3_nt: TGTGCCAGCAGCTACCCCGGGGGCCGCGAGACCCAGTACTTC

clone_size: few
cdr3_length: 17
j_call: TRBJ1-6
d_call: TRBD1
v_call: TRBV5-1
cdr3_aa: CASSALGGDRANSPLHF
cdr3_nt: TGCGCCAGCAGCGCCCTTGGGGGGGACAGGGCCAATTCACCCCTCCACTTT

clone_size: many
cdr3_length: 15
j_call: TRBJ2-1
d_call: TRBD2
v_call: TRBV7-2
cdr3_aa: CASSPGLAGVNEQFF
cdr3_nt: TGTGCCAGCAGCCCCGGACTAGCGGGGGTGAATGAGCAGTTCTTC